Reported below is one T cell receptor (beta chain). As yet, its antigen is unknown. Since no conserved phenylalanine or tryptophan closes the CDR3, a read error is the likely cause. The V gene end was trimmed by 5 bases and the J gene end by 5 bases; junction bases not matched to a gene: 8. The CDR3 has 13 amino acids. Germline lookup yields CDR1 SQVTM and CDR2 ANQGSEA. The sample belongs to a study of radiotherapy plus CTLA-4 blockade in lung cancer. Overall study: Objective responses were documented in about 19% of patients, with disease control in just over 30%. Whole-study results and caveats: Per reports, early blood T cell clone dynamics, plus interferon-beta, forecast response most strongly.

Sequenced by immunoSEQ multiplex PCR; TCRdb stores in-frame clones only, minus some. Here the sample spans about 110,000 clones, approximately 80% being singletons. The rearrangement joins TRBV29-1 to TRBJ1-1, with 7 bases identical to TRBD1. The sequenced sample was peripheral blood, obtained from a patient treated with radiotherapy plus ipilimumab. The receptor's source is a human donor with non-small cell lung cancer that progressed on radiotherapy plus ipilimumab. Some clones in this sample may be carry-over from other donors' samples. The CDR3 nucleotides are TGCAGCGTTTCTACAGGGGCGTTAACTGAAGCTTTCGTT. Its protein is CSVSTGALTEAFV.